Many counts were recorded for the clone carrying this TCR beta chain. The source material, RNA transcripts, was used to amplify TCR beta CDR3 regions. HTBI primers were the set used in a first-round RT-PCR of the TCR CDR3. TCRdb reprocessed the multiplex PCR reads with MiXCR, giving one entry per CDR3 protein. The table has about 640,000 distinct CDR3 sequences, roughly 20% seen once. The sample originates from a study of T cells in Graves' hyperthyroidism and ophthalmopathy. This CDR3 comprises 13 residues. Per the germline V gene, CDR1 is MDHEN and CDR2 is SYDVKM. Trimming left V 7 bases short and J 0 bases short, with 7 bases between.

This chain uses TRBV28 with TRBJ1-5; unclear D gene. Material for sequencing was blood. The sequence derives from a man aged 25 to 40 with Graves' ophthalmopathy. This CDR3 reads CASTVDSNQPQHF. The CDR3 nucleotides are TGTGCCAGCACTGTCGATAGCAATCAGCCCCAGCATTTT.